Presented here are 27 T cell receptor beta chains from one specimen sequenced in a study of blood T cells in healthy people across ages. Alongside a J-beta primer mix, a sample-barcoded 5' primer served in a second PCR lasting roughly 6 to 11 cycles. TCRdb used MiXCR to reprocess the 5' RACE reads, holding one entry per CDR3 protein. The sample consists of about 640,000 distinct CDR3 sequences, 58% of them appearing once. Input material: blood. These receptors were collected from a man in his sixties in good health.

This chain uses TRBV11-2 with TRBJ2-5, with D possibly TRBD1 on 5 matching bases. Germline CDR1 SGHAT, CDR2 FQNNGV. CDR3 size: 15 residues. V was pared by 2 bases and J by 5 bases, with 15 bases between. The CDR3 loop is CASSLMRQCGETQYF. Written as DNA, the CDR3 is TGTGCCAGCAGCTTAATGAGACAGTGTGGGGAGACCCAGTACTTC.

The chain recombines TRBV20-1 with TRBJ1-5; no clear D gene. CDR1 is DFQATT and CDR2 is SNEGSKA in the germline V gene (reference sequence). The CDR3 contains 15 residues. V was clipped by 2 bases and J by 0 bases, with 11 bases between them. CDR3 sequence reads: CSARSGVDSNQPQHF. The CDR3 nucleotides read TGCAGTGCTAGAAGCGGGGTGGATAGCAATCAGCCCCAGCATTTT.

CDR3 amino acids: CATSRDYENTGELFF. CDR3 bases: TGTGCCACCAGCAGAGATTATGAGAACACCGGGGAGCTGTTTTTT. The chain combines TRBV15 with TRBJ2-2; D call uncertain. V was clipped by 0 bases and J by 1 base, with 6 bases between them. The germline V gene has CDR1 LNHNV and CDR2 YYDKDF (reference sequence). The length of the CDR3 is 15 residues. The variable domain in full, with the rest retrieved from reference TRBV15 and TRBJ2-2, is DAMVIQNPRYQVTQFGKPVTLSCSQTLNHNVMYWYQQKSSQAPKLLFHYYDKDFNNEADTPDNFQSRRPNTSFCFLDIRSPGLGDTAMYLCATSRDYENTGELFFGEGSRLTVL.

The rearrangement joins TRBV5-4 to TRBJ2-7, with 9 bases matching TRBD1. V dropped 6 bases and J dropped 0; count of bases not matched to a gene: 7. The CDR3 has 15 residues. The germline V gene encodes CDR1 SGHNT and CDR2 YYREEE (reference sequence). The CDR3 protein is CASKAGQGSSYEQYF. DNA of the CDR3: TGTGCCAGCAAGGCTGGACAGGGGAGCTCCTACGAGCAGTACTTC.

The V call is TRBV29-1, the J call TRBJ2-1, with D tentatively TRBD1 (6 bases). Germline V gives CDR1 SQVTM, CDR2 ANQGSEA. This CDR3 contains 12 residues. Trimming took 1 base from V and 7 from J, leaving 8 bases between them. The CDR3 region has the DNA TGCAGCGTTGAAGGGGGGCGGAATGAGCAGTTCTTC. Translated, it gives CSVEGGRNEQFF.

V usage is TRBV20-1 and J usage is TRBJ2-4; tentative D call: TRBD2 (6 bases). Per germline, CDR1 DFQATT and CDR2 SNEGSKA (reference sequence). V dropped 6 bases and J dropped 0 bases, with 12 bases sitting between them. The CDR3 runs to 14 residues. CDR3 in amino acids: CSAGRQVAKNIQYF. In nucleotides, the CDR3 is TGCAGTGCGGGGAGGCAGGTAGCCAAAAACATTCAGTACTTC.

CDR3 region: CSARVETRFYEQYF. CDR3 sequence (DNA): TGCAGTGCTAGGGTTGAGACGCGCTTCTACGAGCAGTACTTC. The chain couples TRBV20-1 to TRBJ2-7; no definite D call. The length of the CDR3 is 14 residues. Germline V lookup: CDR1 DFQATT, CDR2 SNEGSKA (reference sequence). Trimming shortened V by 3 bases and J by 3 bases, and 15 bases separated the two germline ends.

This clonotype showed up just a few times. The chain is built from TRBV5-6 and TRBJ2-5, with 9 positions matching TRBD1. The DNA matches TRBJ2-7 better at its end, which makes the J call doubtful. Looked up from germline, CDR1 is SGHDT and CDR2 is YYEEEE. The CDR3 is made up of 18 amino acids. The chain's CDR3 is CASSFLPVLGDRANEQYF. CDR3 nucleotides: TGTGCCAGCAGCTTTCTTCCGGTGCTGGGGGACAGGGCCAACGAGCAGTACTTC.

There are a few counts of this clonotype. V is TRBV6-5 and J is TRBJ2-7; 7 nucleotides match TRBD1. Germline V gene data show CDR1 as MNHEY and CDR2 as SVGAGI. The CDR3 spans 14 residues. J was trimmed by 0 bases and V by 6 bases; bases with no gene match: 5. CDR3 nucleotide sequence: TGTGCCAGCAGGCTTGGACAGGCCTCCTACGAGCAGTACTTC. Translated, it gives CASRLGQASYEQYF.

A few counts support this clonotype. The chain carries TRBV12-3 or TRBV12-4 and TRBJ1-2; 7 bases are shared with TRBD1. Germline trimming cut 6 bases from V and 7 bases from J; bases unmatched to any gene: 8. The CDR3 has 13 amino acids. CDR3 in DNA: TGTGCCAGCAGCCTACAGGGGATGGGTGGCTACACCTTC. Translating gives CASSLQGMGGYTF.

This clonotype has just a few counts. V is TRBV20-1 and J is TRBJ2-7; 13 bases line up with TRBD2. The CDR3 runs to 14 residues. Losses at the gene ends were 3 bases for V and 3 bases for J; bases not matched to a gene: 2. CDR1 and CDR2 from the germline V gene are DFQATT and SNEGSKA (reference sequence). This CDR3 reads CSARGLAGHYEQYF. In DNA, the CDR3 is TGCAGTGCTAGGGGACTAGCGGGGCACTACGAGCAGTACTTC.

This chain joins TRBV5-5 and TRBJ2-5, with TRBD1 matching 7 bases. The CDR3 is 15 residues long. CDR1 is SGHKS and CDR2 is YYEKEE in the germline V gene (reference sequence). Unmatched junction bases numbered 6, after V lost 4 bases and J lost 0 bases. CDR3 protein: CASSADRRYQETQYF. The CDR3 DNA is TGTGCCAGCAGCGCGGACAGGAGGTACCAAGAGACCCAGTACTTC.

This chain joins TRBV15 and TRBJ2-3; 8 nucleotides agree with TRBD2. The junction had 5 bases not matched to a gene; V was cut back by 8 bases and J by 4 bases. Germline V gene data show CDR1 as LNHNV and CDR2 as YYDKDF (reference sequence). This CDR3 spans 13 amino acids. CDR3 amino acids: CATSGGQADTQYF. The DNA of the CDR3 is TGTGCCACCTCGGGGGGGCAGGCAGATACGCAGTATTTT.

This chain links TRBV6-2 or TRBV6-3 with TRBJ2-6; D is undetermined. CDR1 and CDR2 from the germline V gene are MNHEY and SVGEGT. Trimming removed 6 bases from V and 2 bases from J, with 23 bases in between. This CDR3 is built from 19 residues. The CDR3 here is CASSPLGRSEPTGANVLTF. CDR3 nucleotides: TGTGCCAGCAGCCCCCTCGGCAGGTCGGAACCAACTGGGGCCAACGTCCTGACTTTC.

The chain joins TRBV4-2 to TRBJ2-1, with 11 bases matching TRBD2. The CDR3 spans 18 residues. Germline lookup yields CDR1 LGHNA and CDR2 YNFKEQ. V lost 0 bases to trimming and J lost 6 bases; unmatched junction nucleotides: 10. The CDR3 bases are TGTGCCAGCAGCCAAGATCTACTAGCGGGGGCTTTCCTCAATGAGCAGTTCTTC. Its translation: CASSQDLLAGAFLNEQFF.

This clonotype has a handful of counts. The rearrangement joins TRBV10-3 to TRBJ2-5, with 11 bases matching TRBD2. In germline, CDR1 is ENHRY, CDR2 SYGVKD. V was clipped by 6 bases and J by 5 bases; unmatched bases: 5. This CDR3 is built from 14 residues. This chain's CDR3 is CAIRSSGGPETQYF. The CDR3 coding sequence is TGTGCCATCAGATCTAGCGGGGGGCCCGAGACCCAGTACTTC.

V gene TRBV6-1 combines with J gene TRBJ2-7; perhaps TRBD2 as D (5 bases). Trimming cost V 5 bases and J 3 bases, with 14 bases left between them. The CDR3 loop spans 14 amino acids. In germline, CDR1 is MNHNS, CDR2 SASEGT. The CDR3 spells CASSSLPGIYEQYF. The CDR3 DNA sequence: TGTGCCAGCAGTTCTTTACCGGGAATCTACGAGCAGTACTTC.

The chain combines TRBV6-5 with TRBJ2-4; 7 positions agree with TRBD2. The CDR3 is 16 amino acids. Trimming cost V 0 bases and J 7 bases; bases outside gene matches: 9. From germline, CDR1 is MNHEY and CDR2 SVGAGI. This CDR3 reads CASSYSNGGGMNIQYF. In DNA, the CDR3 is TGTGCCAGCAGTTACTCTAATGGCGGGGGTATGAACATTCAGTACTTC.

Concerning this clonotype itself: At one end, the junction sequence differs from germline, possibly due to a read error. This chain links TRBV20-1 with TRBJ1-2, with TRBD1 matching over 8 bases. The germline gives CDR1 DFQATT, CDR2 SNEGSKA (reference sequence). This CDR3 region has 17 residues. The CDR3 DNA reads TGCGGTGCTAGAGATGGGCGGACAGGGCTGAGTAACTATGGCTACACCTTC. Encoded protein: CGARDGRTGLSNYGYTF.

This chain joins TRBV20-1 and TRBJ2-1; D possibly corresponds to TRBD1 (6 bases). From germline, CDR1 is DFQATT and CDR2 SNEGSKA (reference sequence). V shed 6 bases and J shed 6 bases, with 18 bases lying between them. The CDR3 has 14 residues. The CDR3 protein is CSAAPGQGSNEQFF. CDR3 sequence (DNA): TGCAGTGCCGCCCCGGGCCAGGGGTCCAATGAGCAGTTCTTC.

This clonotype was observed a few times. The V and J genes are TRBV7-2 and TRBJ2-1; 8 bases match TRBD2. J gave up 2 bases and V 6 bases, and 6 bases lay outside the gene matches. Germline CDR1 is SGHTA and CDR2 is FQGNSA. The CDR3 contains 15 residues. CDR3 sequence (DNA): TGTGCCAGCAGGCCTAACGGGGGGGCCTACAATGAGCAGTTCTTC. This codes for CASRPNGGAYNEQFF.

The V gene is TRBV5-1, the J gene TRBJ2-1, with D unresolved. This CDR3 contains 15 residues. Trimming removed 0 bases at V and 2 bases at J, with 9 bases between. Germline CDR1 and CDR2: SGHRS and YFSETQ. The CDR3 loop reads CASSLGVVAYNEQFF. CDR3 bases: TGCGCCAGCAGCTTGGGAGTTGTCGCCTACAATGAGCAGTTCTTC.

The chain couples TRBV5-1 to TRBJ2-5; 8 nucleotides agree with TRBD1. CDR1 and CDR2 (germline): SGHRS, YFSETQ. V dropped 4 bases and J dropped 2; count of bases not matched to a gene: 16. The CDR3 is 18 amino acids. For the CDR3, the DNA is TGCGCCAGCAGCCTCGGACAGGGTCCTCTCCCCCTTCAAGAGACCCAGTACTTC. Amino acid sequence: CASSLGQGPLPLQETQYF.

The rearrangement uses TRBV7-9 and TRBJ2-2; no clear D gene. This CDR3 comprises 13 residues. The germline CDR1 and CDR2 sequences are SEHNR and FQNEAQ (reference sequence). V was pared by 5 bases and J by 4 bases, with 8 bases between. The CDR3 DNA sequence: TGTGCCAGCAGCCCTCCGGTCACCGGGGAGCTGTTTTTT. Protein sequence: CASSPPVTGELFF.

The chain carries TRBV20-1 and TRBJ1-5, with a possible D match to TRBD1 (5 bases). CDR1 DFQATT and CDR2 SNEGSKA come from the germline V gene (reference sequence). Trimming shortened V by 6 bases and J by 0 bases, and 12 bases separated the two germline ends. The CDR3 covers 14 residues. Here the CDR3 reads CSARGAYSNQPQHF. CDR3 sequence (DNA): TGCAGTGCCCGAGGGGCCTATAGCAATCAGCCCCAGCATTTT.

This clonotype was detected many times. V is TRBV7-2 and J is TRBJ2-5; TRBD1 agrees at 7 bases. The V gene's germline CDR1 is SGHTA and CDR2 FQGNSA. The J segment lost 5 bases and the V segment lost 5 bases, leaving 8 bases of the junction unmatched. CDR3 length: 14 residues. In nucleotides, the CDR3 is TGTGCCAGCAGCCCACAGACAGGGTGGGAGACCCAGTACTTC. Protein product: CASSPQTGWETQYF.

The chain recombines TRBV6-1 with TRBJ2-4; 10 bases map to TRBD1. The DNA matches TRBJ2-5 better at its end, which makes the J call doubtful. This CDR3 has 14 residues. The V gene's germline CDR1 is MNHNS and CDR2 SASEGT. CDR3 sequence reads: CASTPGQGFETQYF. CDR3 in DNA: TGTGCCAGCACCCCGGGACAGGGGTTTGAGACCCAGTACTTC.